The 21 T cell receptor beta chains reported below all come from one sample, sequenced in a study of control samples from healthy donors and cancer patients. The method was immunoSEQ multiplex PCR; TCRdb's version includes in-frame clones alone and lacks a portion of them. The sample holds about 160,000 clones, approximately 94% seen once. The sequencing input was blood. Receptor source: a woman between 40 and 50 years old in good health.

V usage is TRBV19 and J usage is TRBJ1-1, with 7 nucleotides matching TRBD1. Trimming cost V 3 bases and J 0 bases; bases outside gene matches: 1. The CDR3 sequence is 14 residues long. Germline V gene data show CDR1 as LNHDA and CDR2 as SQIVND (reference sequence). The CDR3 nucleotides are TGTGCCAGTAGTATGGGACAGATGAACACTGAAGCTTTCTTT. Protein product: CASSMGQMNTEAFF.

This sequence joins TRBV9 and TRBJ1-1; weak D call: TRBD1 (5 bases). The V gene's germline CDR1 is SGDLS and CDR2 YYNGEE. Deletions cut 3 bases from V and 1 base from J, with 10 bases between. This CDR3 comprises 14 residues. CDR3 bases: TGTGCCAGCAGCGCCCTAACAGGGAACACTGAAGCTTTCTTT. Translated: CASSALTGNTEAFF.

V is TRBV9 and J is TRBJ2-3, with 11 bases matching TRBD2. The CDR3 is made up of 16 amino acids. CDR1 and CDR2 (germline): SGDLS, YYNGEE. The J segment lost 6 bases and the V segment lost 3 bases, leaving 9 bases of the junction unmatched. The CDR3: CASSGRLAGRQDTQYF. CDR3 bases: TGTGCCAGCAGCGGCCGACTAGCGGGAAGGCAGGATACGCAGTATTTT.

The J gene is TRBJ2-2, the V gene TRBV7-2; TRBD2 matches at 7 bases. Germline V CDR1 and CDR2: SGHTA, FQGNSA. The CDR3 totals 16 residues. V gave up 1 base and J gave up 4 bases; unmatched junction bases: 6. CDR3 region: CASSLGLASGTGELFF. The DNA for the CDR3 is TGTGCCAGCAGCTTAGGATTAGCTAGCGGCACCGGGGAGCTGTTTTTT.

CDR3 in amino acids: CASSQNLNTEAFF. In DNA form, the CDR3 reads TGTGCCAGCAGCCAAAACTTGAACACTGAAGCTTTCTTT. The rearrangement joins TRBV14 to TRBJ1-1, with D uncertain. Trimming removed 2 bases from V and 0 bases from J, with 4 bases in between. The V gene's germline CDR1 is SGHDN and CDR2 FVKESK. CDR3 size: 13 residues.

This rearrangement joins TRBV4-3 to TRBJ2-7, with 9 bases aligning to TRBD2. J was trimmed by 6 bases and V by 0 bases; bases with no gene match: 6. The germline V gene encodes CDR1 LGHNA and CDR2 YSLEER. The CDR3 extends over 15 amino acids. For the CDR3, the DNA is TGCGCCAGCAGCCAAGATATTAGCGGGAGTCGCGAGCAGTACTTC. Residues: CASSQDISGSREQYF.

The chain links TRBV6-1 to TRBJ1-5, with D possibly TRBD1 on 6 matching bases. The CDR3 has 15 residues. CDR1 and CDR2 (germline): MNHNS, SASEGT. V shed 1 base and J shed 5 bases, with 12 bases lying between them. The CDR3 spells CASSEVIGGYQPQHF. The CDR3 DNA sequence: TGTGCCAGCAGTGAAGTAATAGGGGGATATCAGCCCCAGCATTTT.

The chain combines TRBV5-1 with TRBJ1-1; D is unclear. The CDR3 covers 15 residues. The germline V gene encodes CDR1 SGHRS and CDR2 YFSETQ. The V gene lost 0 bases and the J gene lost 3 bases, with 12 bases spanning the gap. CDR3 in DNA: TGCGCCAGCAGCTTGGACGGGAGGAGGGACACTGAAGCTTTCTTT. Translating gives CASSLDGRRDTEAFF.

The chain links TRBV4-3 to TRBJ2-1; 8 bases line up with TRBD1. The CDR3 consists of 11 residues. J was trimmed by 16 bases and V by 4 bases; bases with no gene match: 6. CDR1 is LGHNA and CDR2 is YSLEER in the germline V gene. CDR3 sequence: CASSLRDRLFF. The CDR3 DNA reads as TGCGCCAGCAGCCTCCGGGACAGGCTATTCTTC.

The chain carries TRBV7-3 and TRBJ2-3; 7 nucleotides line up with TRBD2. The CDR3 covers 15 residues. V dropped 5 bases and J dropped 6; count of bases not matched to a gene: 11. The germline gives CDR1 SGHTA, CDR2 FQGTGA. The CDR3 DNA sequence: TGTGCCAGCAGCCCTACCGGGACTACCGGTGATACGCAGTATTTT. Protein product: CASSPTGTTGDTQYF.

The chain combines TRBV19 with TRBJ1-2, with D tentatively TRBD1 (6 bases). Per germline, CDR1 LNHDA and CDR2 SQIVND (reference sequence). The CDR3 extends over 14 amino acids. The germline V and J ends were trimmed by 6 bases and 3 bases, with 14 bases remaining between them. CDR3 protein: CASRQGSRHYGYTF. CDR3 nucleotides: TGTGCCAGTAGACAGGGAAGTCGCCACTATGGCTACACCTTC.

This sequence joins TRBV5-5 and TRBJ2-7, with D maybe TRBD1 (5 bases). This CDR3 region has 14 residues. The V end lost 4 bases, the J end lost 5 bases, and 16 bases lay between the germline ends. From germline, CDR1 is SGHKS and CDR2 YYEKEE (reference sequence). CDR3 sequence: CASSGIVTDDEQYF. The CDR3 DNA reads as TGTGCCAGCAGCGGAATCGTGACAGACGACGAGCAGTACTTC.

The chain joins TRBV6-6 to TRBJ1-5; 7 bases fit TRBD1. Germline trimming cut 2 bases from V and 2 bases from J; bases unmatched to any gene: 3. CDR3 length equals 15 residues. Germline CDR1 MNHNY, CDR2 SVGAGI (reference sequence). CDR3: CASSYGGQGNQPQHF. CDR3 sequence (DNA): TGTGCCAGCAGTTACGGAGGACAGGGCAATCAGCCCCAGCATTTT.

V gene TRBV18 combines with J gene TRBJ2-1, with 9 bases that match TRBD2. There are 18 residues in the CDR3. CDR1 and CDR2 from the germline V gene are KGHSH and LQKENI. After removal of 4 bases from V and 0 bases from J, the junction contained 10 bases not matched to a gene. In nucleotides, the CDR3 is TGTGCCAGCTCACGGTTGTTGGCTAGCGGGATCTCCTACAATGAGCAGTTCTTC. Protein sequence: CASSRLLASGISYNEQFF.

The CDR3 bases are TGTGCCAGCAGCTTAGTGGGCGGGGGGATCTCCTACGAGCAGTACTTC. It specifies CASSLVGGGISYEQYF. The chain employs TRBV7-2 and TRBJ2-7, with 8 bases matching TRBD2. The V and J ends lost 1 base and 0 bases, in that order; junction bases with no gene match: 5. The CDR3 has 16 residues. Germline assignment: CDR1 SGHTA and CDR2 FQGNSA.

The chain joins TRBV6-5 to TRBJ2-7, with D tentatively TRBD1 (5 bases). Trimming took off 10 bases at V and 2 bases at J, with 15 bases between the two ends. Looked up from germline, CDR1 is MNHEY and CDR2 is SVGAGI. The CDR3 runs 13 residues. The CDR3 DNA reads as TGTGCCACTATACGGCCAGGGACCTACGAGCAGTACTTC. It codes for CATIRPGTYEQYF.

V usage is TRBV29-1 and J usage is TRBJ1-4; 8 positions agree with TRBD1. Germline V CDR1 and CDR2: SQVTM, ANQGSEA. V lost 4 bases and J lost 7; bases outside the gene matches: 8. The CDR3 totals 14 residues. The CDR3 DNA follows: TGCAGCGTTGCCAGGACAGGGTTCGGTGAAAAACTGTTTTTT. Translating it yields CSVARTGFGEKLFF. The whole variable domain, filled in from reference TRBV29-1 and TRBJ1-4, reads SAVISQKPSRDICQRGTSLTIQCQVDSQVTMMFWYRQQPGQSLTLIATANQGSEATYESGFVIDKFPISRPNLTFSTLTVSNMSPEDSSIYLCSVARTGFGEKLFFGSGTQLSVL.

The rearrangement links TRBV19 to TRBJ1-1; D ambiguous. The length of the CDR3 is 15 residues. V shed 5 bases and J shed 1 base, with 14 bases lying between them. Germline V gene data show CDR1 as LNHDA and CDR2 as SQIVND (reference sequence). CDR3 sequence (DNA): TGTGCCAGTAGTGAGCCAGATACGTGGAACACTGAAGCTTTCTTT. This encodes CASSEPDTWNTEAFF.

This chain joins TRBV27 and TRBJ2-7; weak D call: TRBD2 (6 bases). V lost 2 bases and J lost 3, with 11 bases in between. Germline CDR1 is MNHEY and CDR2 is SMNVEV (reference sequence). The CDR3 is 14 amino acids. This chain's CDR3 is CASSLRRGYYEQYF. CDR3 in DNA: TGTGCCAGCAGTTTAAGGCGGGGATACTACGAGCAGTACTTC.

The CDR3 DNA is TGCGCCAGCAGCCAGACTCCCAGAACGAACACCGGGGAGCTGTTTTTT. It encodes CASSQTPRTNTGELFF. The chain combines TRBV4-1 with TRBJ2-2; D gene uncertain. Germline V CDR1 and CDR2: MGHRA, YSYEKL. V lost 3 bases and J lost 0, with 11 bases in between. This CDR3 region has 16 residues.

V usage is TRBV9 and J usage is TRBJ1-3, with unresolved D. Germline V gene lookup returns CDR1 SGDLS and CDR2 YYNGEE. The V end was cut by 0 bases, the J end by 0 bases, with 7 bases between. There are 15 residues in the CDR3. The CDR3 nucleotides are TGTGCCAGCAGCGTAGCACCAAGCTCTGGAAACACCATATATTTT. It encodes CASSVAPSSGNTIYF.